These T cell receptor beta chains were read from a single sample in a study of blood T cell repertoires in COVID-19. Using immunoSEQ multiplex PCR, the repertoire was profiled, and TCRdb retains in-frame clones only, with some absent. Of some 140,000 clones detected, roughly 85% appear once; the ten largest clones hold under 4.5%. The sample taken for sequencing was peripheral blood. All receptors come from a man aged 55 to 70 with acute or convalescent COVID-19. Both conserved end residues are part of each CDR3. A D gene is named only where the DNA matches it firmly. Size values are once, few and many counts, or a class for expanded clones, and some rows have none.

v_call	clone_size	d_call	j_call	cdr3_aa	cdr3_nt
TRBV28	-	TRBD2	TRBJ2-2	CASSLPSGSLFGGLFF	TGTGCCAGCAGTTTACCTAGCGGCTCACTTTTCGGTGGGCTGTTTTTT
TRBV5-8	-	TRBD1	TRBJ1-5	CASRRTGSLGNQPQHF	TGTGCCAGCAGACGGACAGGGTCCCTGGGCAATCAGCCCCAGCATTTT
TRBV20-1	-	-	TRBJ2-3	CSASGRAADTQYF	TGCAGTGCTAGTGGCAGGGCCGCAGATACGCAGTATTTT
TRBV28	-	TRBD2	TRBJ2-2	CASSLPSGRALTGELFF	TGTGCCAGCAGTTTACCTAGCGGGAGGGCCCTCACCGGGGAGCTGTTTTTT
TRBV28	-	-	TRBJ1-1	CASSLRQAGNTEAFF	TGTGCCAGCAGCCTCCGACAAGCGGGGAACACTGAAGCTTTCTTT
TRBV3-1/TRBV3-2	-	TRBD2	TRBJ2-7	CASSQEGGMYEQYF	TGTGCCAGCAGCCAAGAGGGGGGGATGTACGAGCAGTACTTC
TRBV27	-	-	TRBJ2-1	CASSPERRNEQFF	TGTGCCAGCAGTCCAGAACGCAGGAATGAGCAGTTCTTC
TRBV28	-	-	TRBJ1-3	CASNHLSSGNTIYF	TGTGCCAGCAACCATCTGAGCTCTGGAAACACCATATATTTT
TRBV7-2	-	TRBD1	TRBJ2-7	CASSSGQGTLYEQYF	TGTGCCAGCAGCTCCGGACAGGGCACTCTCTACGAGCAGTACTTC
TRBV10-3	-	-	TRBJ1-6	CAVSGPGENSPLHF	TGTGCCGTCTCGGGCCCCGGGGAGAATTCACCCCTCCACTTT
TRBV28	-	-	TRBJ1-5	CASILLEVTSIMEPHHF	TGTGCCAGCATTTTACTGGAAGTTACTTCAATCATGGAGCCCCATCATTTT
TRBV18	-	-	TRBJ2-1	CASSPKALGNEQFF	TGTGCCAGCTCACCTAAGGCTCTCGGGAATGAGCAGTTCTTC
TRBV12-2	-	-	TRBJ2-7	CASRPGEGQGKDEQYF	TGTGCAAGTCGCCCCGGAGAAGGGCAGGGGAAGGACGAGCAGTACTTC
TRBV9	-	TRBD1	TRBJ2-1	CASSVGDRGPTYNEQFF	TGTGCCAGCAGCGTAGGGGACAGGGGGCCTACCTACAATGAGCAGTTCTTC
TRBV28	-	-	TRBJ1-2	CASTQSPGRGYGYTF	TGTGCCAGCACCCAATCTCCGGGTAGGGGCTATGGCTACACCTTC
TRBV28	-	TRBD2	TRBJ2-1	CAINSPFVGLAGGAYNEQFF	TGTGCCATCAATTCCCCTTTCGTGGGACTAGCGGGAGGCGCCTACAATGAGCAGTTCTTC
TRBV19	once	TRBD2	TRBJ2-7	CASRATSGPYEQYF	TGTGCCAGTAGGGCGACTAGCGGGCCCTACGAGCAGTACTTC
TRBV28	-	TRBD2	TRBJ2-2	CASRLAPGELFF	TGTGCCAGCAGACTAGCGCCCGGGGAGCTGTTTTTT
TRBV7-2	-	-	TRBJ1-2	CASSLSVWEHYGYTF	TGTGCCAGCAGCTTATCGGTATGGGAGCACTATGGCTACACCTTC
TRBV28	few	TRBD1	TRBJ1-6	CASRGTDNSPLHF	TGTGCCAGCAGAGGGACAGATAATTCACCCCTCCACTTT
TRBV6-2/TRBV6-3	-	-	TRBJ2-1	CASSYGLNEQFF	TGTGCCAGCAGTTACGGCCTCAATGAGCAGTTCTTC
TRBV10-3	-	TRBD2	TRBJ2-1	CAISASGSRGNEQFF	TGTGCCATCAGTGCTAGCGGGAGTAGGGGTAATGAGCAGTTCTTC
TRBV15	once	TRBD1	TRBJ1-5	CATSRDPPGQSNQPQHF	TGTGCCACCAGCAGAGATCCTCCGGGACAGTCGAATCAGCCCCAGCATTTT
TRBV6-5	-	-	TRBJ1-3	CASSYRGGAGGNTIYF	TGTGCCAGCAGTTACCGCGGCGGGGCCGGGGGAAACACCATATATTTT
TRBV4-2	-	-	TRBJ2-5	CASSQDWLETQYF	TGTGCCAGCAGCCAAGACTGGCTCGAGACCCAGTACTTC
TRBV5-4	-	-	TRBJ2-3	CASSQLGGLLTDTQYF	TGTGCCAGCAGCCAACTTGGCGGCCTACTCACAGATACGCAGTATTTT
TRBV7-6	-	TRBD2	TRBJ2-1	CASSLGSGSPLNEQFF	TGTGCCAGCAGCTTAGGTAGCGGGAGCCCCCTCAATGAGCAGTTCTTC
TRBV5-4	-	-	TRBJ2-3	CASSLRMNSPTDTQYF	TGTGCCAGCAGCTTGCGAATGAACAGCCCCACAGATACGCAGTATTTT
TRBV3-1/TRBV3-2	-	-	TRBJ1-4	CASSQFTPLGEKLFF	TGTGCCAGCAGCCAATTTACCCCCTTGGGCGAAAAACTGTTTTTT
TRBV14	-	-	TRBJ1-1	CASSPQGFNTEAFF	TGTGCCAGCAGCCCCCAGGGCTTTAACACTGAAGCTTTCTTT
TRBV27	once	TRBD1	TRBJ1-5	CASRQGVDGKPQHF	TGTGCCAGCAGGCAGGGGGTGGATGGAAAGCCCCAGCATTTT
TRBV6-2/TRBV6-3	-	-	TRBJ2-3	CASSSVRPFTDTQYF	TGTGCCAGCAGTTCGGTCAGGCCTTTCACAGATACGCAGTATTTT
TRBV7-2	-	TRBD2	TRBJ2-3	CASETGLAAPMTDTQYF	TGTGCCAGCGAAACGGGACTAGCGGCCCCTATGACAGATACGCAGTATTTT
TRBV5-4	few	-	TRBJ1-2	CASSLGQAANYGYTF	TGTGCCAGCAGCTTGGGGCAGGCCGCTAACTATGGCTACACCTTC
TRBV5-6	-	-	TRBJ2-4	CASSLEGINIQYF	TGTGCCAGCAGCTTGGAGGGGATAAACATTCAGTACTTC
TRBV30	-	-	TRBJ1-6	CAWSVTARDNSPLHF	TGTGCCTGGAGTGTGACCGCGAGGGATAATTCACCCCTCCACTTT
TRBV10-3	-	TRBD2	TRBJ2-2	CAISGSGVAGELFF	TGTGCCATCAGTGGAAGCGGGGTTGCCGGGGAGCTGTTTTTT
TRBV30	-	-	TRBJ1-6	CAWSAGTGGNSPLHF	TGTGCCTGGAGCGCTGGGACGGGGGGGAATTCACCCCTCCACTTT
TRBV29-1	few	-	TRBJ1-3	CSVEELAGNTIYF	TGCAGCGTTGAGGAGTTGGCAGGAAACACCATATATTTT
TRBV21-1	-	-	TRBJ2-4	CASSKAGTVAKNIQYF	TGTGCCAGCAGCAAAGCTGGGACAGTAGCCAAAAACATTCAGTACTTC
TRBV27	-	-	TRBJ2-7	CASSSIVTGPSYEQYF	TGTGCCAGCAGTTCCATTGTCACAGGACCTTCCTACGAGCAGTACTTC
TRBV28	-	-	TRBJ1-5	CASSYRADQPQHF	TGTGCCAGCAGTTACAGGGCCGATCAGCCCCAGCATTTT
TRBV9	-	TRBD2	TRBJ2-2	CASSPDPSGANTGELFF	TGTGCCAGCAGCCCCGACCCCAGCGGGGCGAACACCGGGGAGCTGTTTTTT
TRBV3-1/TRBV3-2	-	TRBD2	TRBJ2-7	CASSHGGTSGSYEQYF	TGTGCCAGCAGCCACGGGGGGACTAGCGGGAGTTACGAGCAGTACTTC
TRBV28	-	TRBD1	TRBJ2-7	CASSFTYGRGLYEQYF	TGTGCCAGCAGTTTTACTTATGGCAGGGGGCTCTACGAGCAGTACTTC
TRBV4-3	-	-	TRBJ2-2	CASSQVRVNTGELFF	TGCGCCAGCAGCCAAGTTCGAGTTAACACCGGGGAGCTGTTTTTT
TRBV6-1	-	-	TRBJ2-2	CASSEFGGNTGELFF	TGTGCCAGCAGTGAATTCGGCGGGAACACCGGGGAGCTGTTTTTT
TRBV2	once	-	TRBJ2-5	CASSAGLRTETQYF	TGTGCCAGCAGTGCAGGGCTGCGTACGGAGACCCAGTACTTC
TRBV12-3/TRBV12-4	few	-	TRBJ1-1	CASSGHLNTEAFF	TGTGCCAGCTCGGGACACCTGAACACTGAAGCTTTCTTT
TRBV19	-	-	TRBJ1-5	CASNQLMTVNQPQHF	TGTGCCAGTAACCAATTGATGACAGTGAATCAGCCCCAGCATTTT
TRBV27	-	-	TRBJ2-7	CASSPQGGEQYF	TGTGCCAGCAGTCCCCAGGGGGGCGAGCAGTACTTC
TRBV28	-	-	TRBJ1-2	CASSLGQPHRDGYTF	TGTGCCAGCAGTTTGGGGCAGCCCCATCGCGATGGCTACACCTTC
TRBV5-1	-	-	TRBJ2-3	CASSLVTGVGGTDTQYF	TGCGCCAGCAGCCTGGTGACAGGCGTAGGGGGCACAGATACGCAGTATTTT